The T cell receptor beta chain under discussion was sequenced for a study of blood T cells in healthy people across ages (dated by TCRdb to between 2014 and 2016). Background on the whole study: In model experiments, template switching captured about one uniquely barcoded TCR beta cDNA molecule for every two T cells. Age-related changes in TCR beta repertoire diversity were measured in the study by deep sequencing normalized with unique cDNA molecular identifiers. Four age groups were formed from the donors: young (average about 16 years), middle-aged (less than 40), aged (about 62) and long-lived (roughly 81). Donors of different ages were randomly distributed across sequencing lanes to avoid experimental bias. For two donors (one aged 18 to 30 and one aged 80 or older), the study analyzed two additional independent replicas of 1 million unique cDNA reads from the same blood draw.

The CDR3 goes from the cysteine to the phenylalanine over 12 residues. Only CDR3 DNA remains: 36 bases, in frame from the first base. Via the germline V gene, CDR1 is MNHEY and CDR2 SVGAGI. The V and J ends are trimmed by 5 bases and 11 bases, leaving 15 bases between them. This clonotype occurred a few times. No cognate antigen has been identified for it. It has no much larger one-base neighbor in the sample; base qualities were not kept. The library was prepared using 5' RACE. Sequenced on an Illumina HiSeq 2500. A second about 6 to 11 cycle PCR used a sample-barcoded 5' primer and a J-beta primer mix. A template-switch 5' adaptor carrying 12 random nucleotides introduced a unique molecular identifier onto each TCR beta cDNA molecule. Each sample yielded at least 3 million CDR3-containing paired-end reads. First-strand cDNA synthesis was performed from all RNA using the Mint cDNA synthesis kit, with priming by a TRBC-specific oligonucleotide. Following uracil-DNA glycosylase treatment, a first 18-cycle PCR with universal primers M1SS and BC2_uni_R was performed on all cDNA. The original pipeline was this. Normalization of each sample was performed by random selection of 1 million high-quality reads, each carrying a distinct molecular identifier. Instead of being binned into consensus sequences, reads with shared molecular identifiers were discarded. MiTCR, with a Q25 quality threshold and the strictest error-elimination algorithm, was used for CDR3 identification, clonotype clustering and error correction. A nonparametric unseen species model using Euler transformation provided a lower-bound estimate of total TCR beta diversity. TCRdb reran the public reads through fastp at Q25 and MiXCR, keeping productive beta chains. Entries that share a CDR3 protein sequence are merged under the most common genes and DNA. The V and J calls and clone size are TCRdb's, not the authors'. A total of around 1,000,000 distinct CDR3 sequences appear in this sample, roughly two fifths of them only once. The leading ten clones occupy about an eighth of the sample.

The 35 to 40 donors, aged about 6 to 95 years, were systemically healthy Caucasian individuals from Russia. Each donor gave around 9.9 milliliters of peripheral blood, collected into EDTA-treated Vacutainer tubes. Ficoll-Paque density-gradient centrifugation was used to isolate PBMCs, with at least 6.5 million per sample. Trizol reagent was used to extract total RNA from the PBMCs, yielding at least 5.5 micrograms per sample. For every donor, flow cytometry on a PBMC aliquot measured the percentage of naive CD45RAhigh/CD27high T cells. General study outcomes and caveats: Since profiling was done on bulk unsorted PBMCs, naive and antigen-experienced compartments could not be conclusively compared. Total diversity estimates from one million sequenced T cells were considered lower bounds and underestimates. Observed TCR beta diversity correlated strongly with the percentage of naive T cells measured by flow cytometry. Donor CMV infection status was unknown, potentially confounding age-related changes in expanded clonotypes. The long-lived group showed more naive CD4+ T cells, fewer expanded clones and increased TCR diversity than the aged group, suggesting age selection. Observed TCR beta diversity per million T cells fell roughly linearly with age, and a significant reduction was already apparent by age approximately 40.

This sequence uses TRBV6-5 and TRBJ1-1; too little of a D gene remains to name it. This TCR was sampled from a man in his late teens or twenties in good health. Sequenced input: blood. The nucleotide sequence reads TGTGCCAGCAGTCGACCGGACGTCGCGGCTTTCTTT. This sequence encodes CASSRPDVAAFF.